This T cell receptor beta chain was identified during a study of blood T cell repertoires in COVID-19. Generated by immunoSEQ multiplex PCR, the TCRdb table keeps only in-frame clones and is missing some. This sample yields 250,000 or so clones, of which roughly 82% are seen a single time; approximately 4.5% belongs to the top ten. This clone was seen a handful of times. V was pared by 4 bases and J by 4 bases, with 7 bases of the junction left unmatched. Germline loops: CDR1 SNHLY, CDR2 FYNNEI. This CDR3 is 15 amino acids long. This TCR was sampled from a woman in her 70s with acute or convalescent COVID-19. Input material: peripheral blood. V gene TRBV2 combines with J gene TRBJ1-5; 7 nucleotides align to TRBD1. The DNA of the CDR3 is TGTGCCAGCAGTGCATCGGGACAGCAGAATCAGCCCCAGCATTTT. This encodes CASSASGQQNQPQHF.